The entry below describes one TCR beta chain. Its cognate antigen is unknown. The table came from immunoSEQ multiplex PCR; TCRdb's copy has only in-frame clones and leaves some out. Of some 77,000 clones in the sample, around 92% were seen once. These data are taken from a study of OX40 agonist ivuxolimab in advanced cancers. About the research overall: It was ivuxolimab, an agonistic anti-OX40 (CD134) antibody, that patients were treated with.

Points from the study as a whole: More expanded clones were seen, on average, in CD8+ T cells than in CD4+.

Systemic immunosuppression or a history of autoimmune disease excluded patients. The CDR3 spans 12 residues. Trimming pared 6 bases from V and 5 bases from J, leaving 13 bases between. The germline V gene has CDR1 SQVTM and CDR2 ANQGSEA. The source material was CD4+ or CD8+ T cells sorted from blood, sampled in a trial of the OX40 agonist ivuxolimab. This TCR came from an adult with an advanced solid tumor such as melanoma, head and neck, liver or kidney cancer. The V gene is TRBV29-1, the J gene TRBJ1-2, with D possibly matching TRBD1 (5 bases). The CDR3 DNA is TGCAGCGTAACGGGACGGCGATATGGCTACACCTTC. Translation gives CSVTGRRYGYTF.